The following is a TCR beta chain sequence with its context. The source of the sample is a study of blood T cell repertoires in COVID-19. This CDR3 contains 16 residues. CDR1 is MDHEN and CDR2 is SYDVKM in the germline V gene. The V and J ends lost 3 bases and 10 bases respectively, with 19 bases between them. Authors' methods: Nucleated cell number was recorded as an estimate derived from reference gene primer amplification. TCRdb's copy holds only in-frame clones and misses some; the assay was immunoSEQ multiplex PCR. V and J calls and clone size are as listed in that table; D and trimming were resolved from the DNA. The table shows about 140,000 clones, with over 70% occurring only once.

The chain links TRBV28 to TRBJ1-6; no definite D call. Sequencing was performed on peripheral blood. This receptor was obtained from a woman aged 60-70 years with acute or convalescent COVID-19. The CDR3 protein is CASSFEIGTRGSPLHF. The CDR3 coding sequence is TGTGCCAGCAGTTTTGAAATAGGAACGAGAGGCTCACCCCTCCACTTT.